This T cell receptor (beta chain) was sequenced during a study of OX40 agonist ivuxolimab in advanced cancers. Study-wide context: Among those treated, three patients had partial responses, one with hepatocellular carcinoma and two with cutaneous melanoma.

Comment on this clone: Its antigen remains unidentified.

General study findings and limits: In the 0.1 to 3.0 mg/kg range, CD4+ and CD8+ blood T cells had expanded clonally by week 6.

The repertoire was sequenced with immunoSEQ multiplex PCR; TCRdb's copy has only in-frame clones and lacks some. Found here are around 82,000 clones, more than 75% of them singletons; the top ten hold less than 0.6%. Germline CDR1 and CDR2: SGHRS and YFSETQ. The ends were cut back, 1 base at V and 0 bases at J, with 13 bases in the middle. There are 16 residues in the CDR3. The TCR was taken from an adult with an advanced solid tumor such as melanoma, head and neck, liver or kidney cancer. The sequenced sample was CD4+ or CD8+ T cells sorted from blood, obtained in a trial of the OX40 agonist ivuxolimab. The chain couples TRBV5-1 to TRBJ1-1; D uncertain. The CDR3 loop reads CASSLKAGNMNTEAFF. The DNA of the CDR3 is TGCGCCAGCAGCTTGAAGGCCGGAAACATGAACACTGAAGCTTTCTTT. Full variable domain (missing parts from reference TRBV5-1 and TRBJ1-1): KAGVTQTPRYLIKTRGQQVTLSCSPISGHRSVSWYQQTPGQGLQFLFEYFSETQRNKGNFPGRFSGRQFSNSRSEMNVSTLELGDSALYLCASSLKAGNMNTEAFFGQGTRLTVV.